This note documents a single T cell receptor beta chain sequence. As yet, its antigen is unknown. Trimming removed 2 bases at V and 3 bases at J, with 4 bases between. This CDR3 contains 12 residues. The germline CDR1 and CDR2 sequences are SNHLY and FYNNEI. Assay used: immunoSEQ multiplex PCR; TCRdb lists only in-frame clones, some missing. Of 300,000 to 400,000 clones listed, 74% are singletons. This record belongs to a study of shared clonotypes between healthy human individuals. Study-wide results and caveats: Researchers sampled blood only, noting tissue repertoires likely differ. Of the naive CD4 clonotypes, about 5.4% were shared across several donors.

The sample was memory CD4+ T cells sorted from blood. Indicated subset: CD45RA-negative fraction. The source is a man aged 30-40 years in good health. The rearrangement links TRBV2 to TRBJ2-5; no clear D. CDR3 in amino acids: CASSEREETQYF. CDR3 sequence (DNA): TGTGCCAGCAGTGAAAGAGAAGAGACCCAGTACTTC.